The 17 T cell receptor beta chains given below trace back to one sample, sequenced in a study of blood T cell repertoires in COVID-19. Data came from immunoSEQ multiplex PCR; TCRdb stores just in-frame clones and leaves some out. The repertoire includes approximately 290,000 clones, about 89% of them detected once, and approximately 2% sits in the top ten. The sequenced sample was peripheral blood. All receptors come from a woman between 25 and 40 years old with COVID-19, enrolled during active disease.

The rearrangement links TRBV5-1 to TRBJ1-1; weak D call: TRBD1 (6 bases). The CDR3 covers 15 residues. Germline CDR1 reads SGHRS; CDR2 reads YFSETQ. The germline V and J ends were trimmed by 0 bases and 0 bases, with 9 bases remaining between them. This chain's CDR3 is CASSLEDSLNTEAFF. The CDR3 nucleotides are TGCGCCAGCAGCTTGGAGGACAGCTTGAACACTGAAGCTTTCTTT.

The chain has TRBV6-2 or TRBV6-3 and TRBJ2-3; the D gene is possibly TRBD1 (5 bases). Trimming took 5 bases from V and 11 from J, leaving 17 bases between them. The CDR3 runs 13 residues. CDR1 and CDR2 (germline): MNHEY, SVGEGT. CDR3: CASSDRSQIEQYF. CDR3 in DNA: TGTGCCAGCAGTGACAGATCACAGATAGAGCAGTATTTT.

The genes are TRBV30 and TRBJ2-3; 10 bases fit TRBD2. CDR1 and CDR2 from the germline V gene are GTSNPN and SVGIG (reference sequence). This CDR3 spans 14 amino acids. J was trimmed by 3 bases and V by 5 bases; bases with no gene match: 5. The CDR3 here is CAWASGGITDTQYF. The CDR3 coding sequence is TGTGCCTGGGCTAGCGGGGGAATTACAGATACGCAGTATTTT.

CDR3 residues: CASSYPPTASDGYTF. CDR3 bases: TGTGCCAGCAGTTACCCCCCGACAGCCAGCGATGGCTACACCTTC. This sequence joins TRBV6-6 and TRBJ1-2; maybe TRBD1 (5 bases). V lost 2 bases and J lost 6, with 16 bases in between. The germline gives CDR1 MNHNY, CDR2 SVGAGI (reference sequence). The CDR3 loop spans 15 amino acids.

The V gene is TRBV18, the J gene TRBJ2-1, with TRBD2 matching 10 bases. Germline V gives CDR1 KGHSH, CDR2 LQKENI. J was trimmed by 7 bases and V by 5 bases; bases with no gene match: 8. The CDR3 runs to 15 residues. CDR3 protein: CASSTSSGSYNEQFF. The DNA of the CDR3 is TGTGCCAGCTCAACATCTAGCGGGAGTTATAATGAGCAGTTCTTC.

A note on this clone: The sample holds other DNA sequences that translate to the same CDR3. This chain links TRBV28 with TRBJ2-1; unclear D gene. Germline V lookup: CDR1 MDHEN, CDR2 SYDVKM. The CDR3 is 14 amino acids. V was cut by 5 bases and J by 1 base, with 9 bases left in between. CDR3 nucleotides: TGTGCCAGCAGTCTGACGGGTTCCTACAATGAGCAGTTCTTC. Its translation: CASSLTGSYNEQFF. The full variable domain, in which reference TRBV28 and TRBJ2-1 provide the parts outside the CDR3, is DVKVTQSSRYLVKRTGEKVFLECVQDMDHENMFWYRQDPGLGLRLIYFSYDVKMKEKGDIPEGYSVSREKKERFSLILESASTNQTSMYLCASSLTGSYNEQFFGPGTRLTVL.

The chain joins TRBV27 to TRBJ2-3, with 9 bases fitting TRBD2. The V and J ends lost 4 bases and 3 bases, in that order; junction bases with no gene match: 8. The CDR3 runs to 16 residues. In germline, CDR1 is MNHEY, CDR2 SMNVEV (reference sequence). CDR3 in DNA: TGTGCCAGCAGTTCCCCGACTAGCGGATTAACAGATACGCAGTATTTT. Amino acids: CASSSPTSGLTDTQYF.

This chain's CDR3 is CASSLAGDSVGYF. CDR3 DNA: TGCGCCAGCAGCTTGGCGGGGGATTCGGTTGGGTACTTC. J is TRBJ2-7 and V is TRBV5-1, with TRBD2 as a possible D gene (6 bases). Trimming left V 0 bases short and J 12 bases short, with 16 bases between. CDR1 is SGHRS and CDR2 is YFSETQ in the germline V gene. The CDR3 sequence is 13 residues long.

The chain combines TRBV7-6 with TRBJ2-2; TRBD1 agrees at 9 bases. With V trimmed by 4 bases and J by 1 base, 4 bases remained unmatched. CDR1 and CDR2 (germline): SGHVS, FNYEAQ. CDR3 length equals 16 residues. CDR3 sequence reads: CASSYPGQGNTGELFF. CDR3 sequence (DNA): TGTGCCAGCAGCTACCCGGGACAGGGGAACACCGGGGAGCTGTTTTTT.

V is TRBV5-1 and J is TRBJ1-2; TRBD1 aligns across 7 bases. Germline trimming cut 4 bases from V and 4 bases from J; bases unmatched to any gene: 7. This CDR3 spans 14 amino acids. From germline, CDR1 is SGHRS and CDR2 YFSETQ. For the CDR3, the DNA is TGCGCCAGCAGCGTCGATACAGGGGCCTATGGCTACACCTTC. It is translated as CASSVDTGAYGYTF.

This clone was detected only once. The chain joins TRBV27 to TRBJ2-1; possible D gene TRBD2, 7 bases. V was trimmed by 0 bases and J by 2 bases, leaving 14 bases between them. CDR1 MNHEY and CDR2 SMNVEV come from the germline V gene (reference sequence). CDR3 length equals 17 residues. The CDR3 sequence: CASSLSGGRAPYNEQFF. CDR3 bases: TGTGCCAGCAGTTTATCGGGGGGGCGGGCGCCCTACAATGAGCAGTTCTTC.

The chain uses TRBV2 and TRBJ2-1; 16 nucleotides line up with TRBD2. The V gene end was trimmed by 4 bases and the J gene end by 10 bases; junction bases not matched to a gene: 13. Germline V lookup: CDR1 SNHLY, CDR2 FYNNEI. The CDR3 spans 18 residues. In DNA form, the CDR3 reads TGTGCCAGCAGTGGGGGACTAGCGGGAGGGATCTCTTCGGGAGAGCAGTTCTTC. Its translation: CASSGGLAGGISSGEQFF.

This CDR3 is CASSQLAGAYEQYF. The DNA of the CDR3 is TGTGCCAGCAGCCAGTTAGCGGGGGCCTACGAGCAGTACTTC. The chain joins TRBV4-2 to TRBJ2-7; 9 bases map to TRBD2. CDR1 and CDR2 from the germline V gene are LGHNA and YNFKEQ. This CDR3 region has 14 residues. V lost 3 bases and J lost 2; bases outside the gene matches: 2.

The CDR3, as DNA: TGCGCCAGCAGCTTATTATCCGGGACTAATGAAAAACTGTTTTTT. Its protein product is CASSLLSGTNEKLFF. The chain recombines TRBV5-1 with TRBJ1-4; D not resolved. The CDR3 consists of 15 residues. The V gene lost 2 bases and the J gene lost 2 bases, with 10 bases spanning the gap. Germline V CDR1 and CDR2: SGHRS, YFSETQ.

The V gene is TRBV5-8, the J gene TRBJ1-1; TRBD1 aligns across 8 bases. Looked up from germline, CDR1 is SGHTS and CDR2 is YDEGEE. The CDR3 is made up of 14 amino acids. The ends lost 4 bases at V and 4 bases at J; junction bases unmatched: 6. The CDR3 nucleotides read TGTGCCAGCAGCCTGAGGACAGGGACCACTGAAGCTTTCTTT. This codes for CASSLRTGTTEAFF.

The chain carries TRBV11-2 and TRBJ1-1; unclear D gene. V gave up 5 bases and J gave up 1 base, with 8 bases separating them. In germline, CDR1 is SGHAT, CDR2 FQNNGV. The CDR3 is 13 amino acids. CDR3 residues: CASSAASNTEAFF. Here the CDR3 DNA reads TGTGCCAGCAGCGCGGCTTCGAACACTGAAGCTTTCTTT.

The J gene is TRBJ2-7, the V gene TRBV3-1 (or the pseudogene TRBV3-2); D is ambiguous. Germline CDR1 LGHDT, CDR2 YNNKEL (reference sequence). The CDR3 is made up of 14 amino acids. Trimming took 1 base from V and 7 from J, leaving 14 bases between them. As DNA, the CDR3 is TGTGCCAGCAGCCAAGCTTTTAGAGGATCAGAGCAGTACTTC. Its translation is CASSQAFRGSEQYF.